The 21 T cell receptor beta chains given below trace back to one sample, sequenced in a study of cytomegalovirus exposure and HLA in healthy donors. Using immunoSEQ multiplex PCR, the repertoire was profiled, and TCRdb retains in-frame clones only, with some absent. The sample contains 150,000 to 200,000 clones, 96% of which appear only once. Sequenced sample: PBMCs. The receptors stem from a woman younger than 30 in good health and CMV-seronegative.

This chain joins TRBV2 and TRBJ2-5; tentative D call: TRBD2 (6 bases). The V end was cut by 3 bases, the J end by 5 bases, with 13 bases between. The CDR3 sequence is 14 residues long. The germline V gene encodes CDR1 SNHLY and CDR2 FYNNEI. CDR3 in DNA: TGTGCCAGCAGTGATCTTATGGGAGGCGAGACCCAGTACTTC. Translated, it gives CASSDLMGGETQYF.

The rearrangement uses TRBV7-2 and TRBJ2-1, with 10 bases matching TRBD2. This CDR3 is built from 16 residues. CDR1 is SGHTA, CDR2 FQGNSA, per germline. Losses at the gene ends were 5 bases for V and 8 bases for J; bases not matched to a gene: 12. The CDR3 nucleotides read TGTGCCAGCAGCCCAGTACCGAGCGGGGGGGGCTATGAGCAGTTCTTC. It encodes CASSPVPSGGGYEQFF.

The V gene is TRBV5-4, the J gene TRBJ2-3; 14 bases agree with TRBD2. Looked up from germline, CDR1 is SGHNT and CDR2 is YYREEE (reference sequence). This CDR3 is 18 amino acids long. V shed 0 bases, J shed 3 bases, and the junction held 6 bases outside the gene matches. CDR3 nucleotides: TGTGCCAGCAGCTTGGCCTTACGACTAGCGGGGGGGACAGATACGCAGTATTTT. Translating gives CASSLALRLAGGTDTQYF. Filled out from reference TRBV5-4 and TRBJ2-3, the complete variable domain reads ETGVTQSPTHLIKTRGQQVTLRCSSQSGHNTVSWYQQALGQGPQFIFQYYREEENGRGNFPPRFSGLQFPNYSSELNVNALELDDSALYLCASSLALRLAGGTDTQYFGPGTRLTVL.

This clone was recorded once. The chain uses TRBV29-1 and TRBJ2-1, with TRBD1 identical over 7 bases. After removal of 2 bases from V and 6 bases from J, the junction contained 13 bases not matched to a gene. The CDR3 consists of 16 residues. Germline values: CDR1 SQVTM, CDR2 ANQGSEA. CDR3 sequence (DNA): TGCAGCGTTGAAAGAGGGGGCGGCGGGTTTCGCAATGAGCAGTTCTTC. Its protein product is CSVERGGGGFRNEQFF.

The CDR3 nucleotides read TGTGCCCATTCATCGACAGGTCTCTCGGTGTACTTC. Protein sequence: CAHSSTGLSVYF. The genes are TRBV30 and TRBJ2-7; tentatively, D is TRBD1 (6 bases). Germline assignment: CDR1 GTSNPN and CDR2 SVGIG (reference sequence). The CDR3 is made up of 12 amino acids. The V gene lost 8 bases and the J gene lost 12 bases, with 23 bases spanning the gap.

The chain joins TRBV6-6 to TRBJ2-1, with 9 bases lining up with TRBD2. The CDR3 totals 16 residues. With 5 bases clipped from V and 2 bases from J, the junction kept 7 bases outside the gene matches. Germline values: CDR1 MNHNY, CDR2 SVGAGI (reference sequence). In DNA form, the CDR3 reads TGTGCCAGCAGTCTGACTAGCGGTTATGCCTACAATGAGCAGTTCTTC. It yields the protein CASSLTSGYAYNEQFF.

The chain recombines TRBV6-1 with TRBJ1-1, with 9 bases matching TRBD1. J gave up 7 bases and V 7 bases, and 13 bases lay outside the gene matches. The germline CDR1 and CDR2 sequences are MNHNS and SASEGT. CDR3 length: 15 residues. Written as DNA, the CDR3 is TGTGCCAGCACCGTAACCGGGACAGGGCATTTTGAAGCTTTCTTT. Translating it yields CASTVTGTGHFEAFF.

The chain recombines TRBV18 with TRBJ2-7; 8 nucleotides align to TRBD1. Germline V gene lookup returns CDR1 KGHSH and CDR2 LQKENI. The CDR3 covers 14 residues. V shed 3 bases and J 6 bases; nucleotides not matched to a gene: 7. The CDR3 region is CASSPLPTGGEQYF. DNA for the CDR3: TGTGCCAGCTCACCGCTACCTACAGGGGGCGAGCAGTACTTC.

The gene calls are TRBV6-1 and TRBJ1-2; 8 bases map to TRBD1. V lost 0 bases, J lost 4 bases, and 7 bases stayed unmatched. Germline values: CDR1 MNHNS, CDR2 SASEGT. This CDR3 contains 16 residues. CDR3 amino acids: CASSEAYGQGLYGYTF. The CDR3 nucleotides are TGTGCCAGCAGTGAAGCTTACGGACAGGGCCTCTATGGCTACACCTTC.

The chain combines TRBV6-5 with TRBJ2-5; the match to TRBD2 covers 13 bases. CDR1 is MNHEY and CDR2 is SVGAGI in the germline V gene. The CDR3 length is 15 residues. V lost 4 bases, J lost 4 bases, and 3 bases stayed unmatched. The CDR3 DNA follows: TGTGCCAGCAGTTTTACTAGCGGGGGGGGAGAGACCCAGTACTTC. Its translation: CASSFTSGGGETQYF.

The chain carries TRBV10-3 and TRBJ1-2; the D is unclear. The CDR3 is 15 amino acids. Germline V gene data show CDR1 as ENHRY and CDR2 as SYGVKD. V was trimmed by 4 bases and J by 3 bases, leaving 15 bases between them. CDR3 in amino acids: CAISGWLGGYYGYTF. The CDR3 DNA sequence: TGTGCCATCAGTGGGTGGCTCGGCGGTTACTATGGCTACACCTTC.

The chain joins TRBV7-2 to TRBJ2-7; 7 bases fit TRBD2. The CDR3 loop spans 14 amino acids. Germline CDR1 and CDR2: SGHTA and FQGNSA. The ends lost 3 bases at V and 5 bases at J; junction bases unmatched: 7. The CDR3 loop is CASSFVLAQNEQYF. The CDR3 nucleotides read TGTGCCAGCAGCTTTGTACTAGCGCAGAACGAGCAGTACTTC.

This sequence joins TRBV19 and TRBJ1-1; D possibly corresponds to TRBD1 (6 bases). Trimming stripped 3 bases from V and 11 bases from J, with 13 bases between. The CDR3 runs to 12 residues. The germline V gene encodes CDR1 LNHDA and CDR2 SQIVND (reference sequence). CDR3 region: CASSIGGLWAFF. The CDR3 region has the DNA TGTGCCAGTAGTATTGGGGGCCTTTGGGCTTTCTTT.

For the CDR3, the DNA is TGTGCCAGCAGGGACAGGGCCTACGAGCAGTACTTC. Protein product: CASRDRAYEQYF. V is TRBV6-6 and J is TRBJ2-7; 8 bases line up with TRBD1. Germline V gives CDR1 MNHNY, CDR2 SVGAGI (reference sequence). With 6 bases clipped from V and 2 bases from J, the junction kept 0 bases outside the gene matches. This CDR3 spans 12 amino acids.

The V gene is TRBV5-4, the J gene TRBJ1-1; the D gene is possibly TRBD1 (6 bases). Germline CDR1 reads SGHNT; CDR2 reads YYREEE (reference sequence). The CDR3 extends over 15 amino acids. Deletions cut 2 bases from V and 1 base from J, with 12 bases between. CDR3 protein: CASSFGGQGNTEAFF. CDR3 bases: TGTGCCAGCAGCTTCGGGGGGCAAGGGAACACTGAAGCTTTCTTT.

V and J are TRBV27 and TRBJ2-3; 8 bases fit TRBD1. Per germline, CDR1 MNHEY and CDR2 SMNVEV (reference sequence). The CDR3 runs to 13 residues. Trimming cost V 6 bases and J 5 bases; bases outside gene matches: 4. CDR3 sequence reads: CASRRQGLDTQYF. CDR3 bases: TGTGCCAGCAGACGACAGGGGCTAGATACGCAGTATTTT.

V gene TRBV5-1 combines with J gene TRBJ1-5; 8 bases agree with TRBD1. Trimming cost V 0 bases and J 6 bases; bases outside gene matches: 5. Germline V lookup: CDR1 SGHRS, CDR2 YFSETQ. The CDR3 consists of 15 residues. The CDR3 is CASSLDDTGGQPQHF. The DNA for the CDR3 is TGCGCCAGCAGCTTGGACGACACAGGGGGTCAGCCCCAGCATTTT.

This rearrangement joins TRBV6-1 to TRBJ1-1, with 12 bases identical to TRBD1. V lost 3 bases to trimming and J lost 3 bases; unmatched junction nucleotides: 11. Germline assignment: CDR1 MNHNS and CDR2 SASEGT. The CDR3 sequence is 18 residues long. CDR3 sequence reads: CASSDGPGTGGWDTEAFF. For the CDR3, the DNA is TGTGCCAGCAGTGATGGCCCCGGGACAGGGGGCTGGGACACTGAAGCTTTCTTT.

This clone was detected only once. CDR3: CASRVGTKNTGELFF. The DNA of the CDR3 is TGTGCCAGCAGGGTAGGGACAAAGAACACCGGGGAGCTGTTTTTT. This chain joins TRBV6-5 and TRBJ2-2; D is perhaps TRBD1 (6 bases). CDR3 length equals 15 residues. From germline, CDR1 is MNHEY and CDR2 SVGAGI. V dropped 6 bases and J dropped 1 base, with 12 bases sitting between them.

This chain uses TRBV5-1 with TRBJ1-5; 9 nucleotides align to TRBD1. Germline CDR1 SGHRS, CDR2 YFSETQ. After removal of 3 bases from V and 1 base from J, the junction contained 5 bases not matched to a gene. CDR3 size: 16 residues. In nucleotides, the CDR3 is TGCGCCAGCAGCTCGGATGGGACAGGGAGCAATCAGCCCCAGCATTTT. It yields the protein CASSSDGTGSNQPQHF.

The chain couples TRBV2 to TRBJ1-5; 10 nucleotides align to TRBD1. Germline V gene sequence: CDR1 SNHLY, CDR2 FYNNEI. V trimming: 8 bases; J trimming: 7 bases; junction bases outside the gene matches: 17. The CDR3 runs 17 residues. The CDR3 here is CASVPGTGAAAGQPQHF. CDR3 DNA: TGTGCCAGCGTCCCCGGGACAGGGGCGGCGGCAGGACAGCCCCAGCATTTT.